Below, one T cell receptor beta chain is given with its context. Germline CDR1 and CDR2: KGHSH and LQKENI. CDR3 length equals 14 residues. In preparing the TRB cDNA libraries, 5' RACE with UMI labels was used. TCRdb re-called the 5' RACE reads, yielding one record per CDR3 amino acid sequence without DNA. This repertoire includes about 45,000 distinct CDR3 sequences. The source of the sample is a study of CXCR3-negative and CXCR3-positive naive CD8 T cells. The receptor comes from a human donor in good health. Some clones in this sample may be carry-over from other donors' samples. Material for sequencing was naive CXCR3- CD8+ T cells from blood. The subset here: CD45RO-CCR7+CD27+CD95- naive CD8+ T cells lacking CXCR3 (TNR3-). The rearrangement uses TRBV18 and TRBJ1-1. CDR3 in amino acids: CASSETTVNTEAFF.